This T cell receptor (beta chain) was profiled in a study of blood T cell repertoires in COVID-19. Study at large: Collection of acute and convalescent COVID-19 samples took place in the United States, Italy and Spain.

Authors' processing steps: The authors estimated nucleated cell counts from reference gene primer amplification. Measured with immunoSEQ multiplex PCR; TCRdb has only the in-frame clones, and not every one. The V and J calls and clone size are taken from that table; D and trimming were inferred from the DNA. The sample holds about 90,000 clones, around 90% seen once. Seattle-derived patients entered the study during active infection and were followed longitudinally. The CDR3 is 13 residues long. Germline CDR1 and CDR2: LNHDA and SQIVND (reference sequence). J lost 3 bases, V lost 10 bases, and 8 bases had no gene match.

The sequenced material came from peripheral blood. The origin of this receptor is a man aged 50-59 years with COVID-19, enrolled during active disease. The rearrangement joins TRBV19 to TRBJ2-7, with 8 bases that match TRBD2. The CDR3 here is CATGRVYDYEQYF. The CDR3 region has the DNA TGTGCCACCGGGAGGGTATACGACTACGAGCAGTACTTC.